The present T cell receptor (beta chain) was sequenced within a study of shared clonotypes between healthy human individuals. Terminally differentiated effector memory CD45RA+ cells were excluded by CCR7 positive selection of CD45RO-negative cells. Germline lookup yields CDR1 LNHDA and CDR2 SQIVND (reference sequence). V lost 3 bases and J 1 base, leaving 13 bases between the germline ends. The CDR3 length is 15 residues. Using immunoSEQ multiplex PCR, the repertoire was profiled, and TCRdb retains in-frame clones only, with some absent. The repertoire includes 2 million or so clones, roughly 95% of them detected once, and around 1.1% sits in the top ten.

The rearrangement joins TRBV19 to TRBJ2-7, with D maybe TRBD1 (6 bases). The TCR sequence derives from a young man in good health. Sequenced material: naive CD8+ T cells sorted from blood. CDR3 nucleotide sequence: TGTGCCAGTAGTATCCTGACAGGCAAATCCTACGAGCAGTACTTC. It codes for CASSILTGKSYEQYF.